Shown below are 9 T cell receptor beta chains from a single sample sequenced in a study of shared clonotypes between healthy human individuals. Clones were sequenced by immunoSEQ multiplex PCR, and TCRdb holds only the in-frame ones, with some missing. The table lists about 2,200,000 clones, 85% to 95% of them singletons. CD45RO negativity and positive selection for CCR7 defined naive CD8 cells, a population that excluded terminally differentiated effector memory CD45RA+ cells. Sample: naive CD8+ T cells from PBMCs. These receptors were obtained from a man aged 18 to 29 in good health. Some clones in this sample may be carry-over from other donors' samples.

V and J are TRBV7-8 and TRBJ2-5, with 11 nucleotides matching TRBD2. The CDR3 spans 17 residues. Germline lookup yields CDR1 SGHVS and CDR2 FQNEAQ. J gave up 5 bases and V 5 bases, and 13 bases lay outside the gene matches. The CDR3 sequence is CASSHFQTSGMWETQYF. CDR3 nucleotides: TGTGCCAGCAGCCACTTCCAGACTAGCGGGATGTGGGAGACCCAGTACTTC.

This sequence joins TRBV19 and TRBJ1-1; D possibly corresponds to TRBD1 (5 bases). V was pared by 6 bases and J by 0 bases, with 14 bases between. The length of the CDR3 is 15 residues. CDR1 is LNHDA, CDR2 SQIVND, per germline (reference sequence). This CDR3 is CASRKEAGLNTEAFF. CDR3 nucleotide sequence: TGTGCCAGTAGAAAGGAGGCAGGGCTGAACACTGAAGCTTTCTTT.

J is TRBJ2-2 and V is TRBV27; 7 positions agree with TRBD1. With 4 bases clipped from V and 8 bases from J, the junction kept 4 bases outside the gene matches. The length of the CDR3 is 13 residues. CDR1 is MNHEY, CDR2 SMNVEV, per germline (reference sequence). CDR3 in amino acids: CASSYRGWGELFF. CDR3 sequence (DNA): TGTGCCAGCAGTTACAGGGGTTGGGGGGAGCTGTTTTTT.

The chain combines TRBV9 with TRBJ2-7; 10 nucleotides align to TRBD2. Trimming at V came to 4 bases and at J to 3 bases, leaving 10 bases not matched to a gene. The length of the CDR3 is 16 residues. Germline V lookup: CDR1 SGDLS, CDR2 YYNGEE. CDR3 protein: CASSPTWASGSYEQYF. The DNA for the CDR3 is TGTGCCAGCAGCCCAACTTGGGCTAGCGGGAGCTACGAGCAGTACTTC.

The CDR3 region has the DNA TGTGCCAGCAGTTCCCTCCGCGGGGCAATCCCCGAGCAGTACTTC. It yields the protein CASSSLRGAIPEQYF. The chain uses TRBV27 and TRBJ2-7, with D perhaps matching TRBD2 (6 bases). Trimming left V 4 bases short and J 6 bases short, with 19 bases between. The CDR3 has 15 amino acids. CDR1 and CDR2 from the germline V gene are MNHEY and SMNVEV (reference sequence).

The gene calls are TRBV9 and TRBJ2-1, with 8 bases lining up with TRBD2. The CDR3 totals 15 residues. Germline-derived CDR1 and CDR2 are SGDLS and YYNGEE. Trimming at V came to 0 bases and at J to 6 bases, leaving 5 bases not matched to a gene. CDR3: CASSVGGGRINEQFF. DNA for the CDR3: TGTGCCAGCAGCGTAGGCGGCGGGAGGATCAATGAGCAGTTCTTC.

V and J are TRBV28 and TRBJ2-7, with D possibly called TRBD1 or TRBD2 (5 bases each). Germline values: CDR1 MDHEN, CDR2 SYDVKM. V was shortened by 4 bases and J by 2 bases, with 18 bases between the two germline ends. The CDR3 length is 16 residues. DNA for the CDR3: TGTGCCAGCAGTTCGATCCGGGACGCAGGGCCCTACGAGCAGTACTTC. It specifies CASSSIRDAGPYEQYF.

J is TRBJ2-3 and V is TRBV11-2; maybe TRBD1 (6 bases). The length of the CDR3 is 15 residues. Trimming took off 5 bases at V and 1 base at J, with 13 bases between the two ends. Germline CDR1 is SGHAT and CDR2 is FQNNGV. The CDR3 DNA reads TGTGCCAGCAGCATGGGACAACGGGGCACAGATACGCAGTATTTT. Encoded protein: CASSMGQRGTDTQYF.

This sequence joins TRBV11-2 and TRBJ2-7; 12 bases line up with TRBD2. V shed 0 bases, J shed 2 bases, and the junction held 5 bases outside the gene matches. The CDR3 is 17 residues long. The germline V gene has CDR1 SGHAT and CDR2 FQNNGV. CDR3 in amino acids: CASSLEGTSGWPYEQYF. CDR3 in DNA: TGTGCCAGCAGCTTAGAGGGGACTAGCGGGTGGCCCTACGAGCAGTACTTC.